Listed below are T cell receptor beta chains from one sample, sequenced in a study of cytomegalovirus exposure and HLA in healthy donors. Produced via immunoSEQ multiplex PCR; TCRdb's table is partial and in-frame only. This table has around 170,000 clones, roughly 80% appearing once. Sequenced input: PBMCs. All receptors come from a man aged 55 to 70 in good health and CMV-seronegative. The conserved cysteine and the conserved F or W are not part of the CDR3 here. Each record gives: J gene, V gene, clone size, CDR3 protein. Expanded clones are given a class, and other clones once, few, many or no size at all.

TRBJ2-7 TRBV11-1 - ASSRTGGSGEQY
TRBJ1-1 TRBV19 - ASSGRQASNTEAF
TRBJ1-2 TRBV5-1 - ASSLVFQNGYT
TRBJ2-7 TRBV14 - ASSQGLRVHEQY
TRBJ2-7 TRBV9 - ASSVAGTGGYEQY
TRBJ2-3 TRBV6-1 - ASSEARGNTQY
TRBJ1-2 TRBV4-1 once ASSQESTVSNYGYT
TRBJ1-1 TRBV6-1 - ASSETGWTEAF
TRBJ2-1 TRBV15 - ATSRDRGTSGRANEQF
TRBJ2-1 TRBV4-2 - ASTLTGGQGVDEQF
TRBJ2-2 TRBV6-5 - ASSNPNTGELF
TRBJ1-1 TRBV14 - ASSHLGQGNTEAF
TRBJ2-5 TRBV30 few AWSARLAGRRQETQY
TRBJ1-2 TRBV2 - ASRPDTDIWGYT
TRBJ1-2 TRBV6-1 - ASTPVLSGGYT
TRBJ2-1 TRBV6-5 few ASSFVGLAGTEQF
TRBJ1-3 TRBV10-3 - AISQISGNTIY
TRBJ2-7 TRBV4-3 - ASSQQQGVLPPYEQY
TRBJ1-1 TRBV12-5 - ASGLVLGPEAF
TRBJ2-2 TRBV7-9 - ASSNPQGMNTGELF
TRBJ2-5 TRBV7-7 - ASSFAREGTQY
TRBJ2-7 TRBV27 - ASSTSAGQQNHWEQY
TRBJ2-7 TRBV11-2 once ASSPWTEPYEQY
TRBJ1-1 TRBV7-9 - ASSPWGGTGGTNTEAF
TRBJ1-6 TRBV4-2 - ASSQEKSGAINSPLH
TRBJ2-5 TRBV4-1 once ASSLTRGAGTSGQETQY
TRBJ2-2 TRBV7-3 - ASSLNGAAGELF
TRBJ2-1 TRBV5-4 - ASSPSQIKALSGSYNEQF
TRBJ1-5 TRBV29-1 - SVVVSGNQPQN
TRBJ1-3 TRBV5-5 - ASSFGRTGRSGNTIY
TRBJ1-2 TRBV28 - ASSFAGQYGYT
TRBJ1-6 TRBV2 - ASRGRTGDNSPLH
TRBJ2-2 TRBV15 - ATSREGVTGELF
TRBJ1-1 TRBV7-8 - ASSLVGGRGTEAF
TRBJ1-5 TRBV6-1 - ASRPDRTGNQPQH
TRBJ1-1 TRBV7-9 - ASSLGAREDTEAF
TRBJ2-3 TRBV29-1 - SVPTGISTDTQY
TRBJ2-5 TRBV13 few ASSPTSGSRETQY
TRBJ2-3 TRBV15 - ATSRAPSGITDTQY
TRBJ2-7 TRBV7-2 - ASSLMTSGTGGGQY
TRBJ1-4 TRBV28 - ASSFGGTGLKLF
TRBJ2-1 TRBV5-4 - ASSQGQGRGYNEQF
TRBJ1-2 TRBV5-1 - ASSLGDDRGRYGYT
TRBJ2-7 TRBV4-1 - ASSQDRDYEQY
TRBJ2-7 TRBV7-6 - ASSPMLGPYEQY
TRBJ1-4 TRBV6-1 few ASSEAPHRSRFGLDNEKLF
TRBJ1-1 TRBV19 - ASSAETGWNPEAF
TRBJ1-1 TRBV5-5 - ASSPGGAAF
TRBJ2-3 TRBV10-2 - ASSPLGGGQSDTQY
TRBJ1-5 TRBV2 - ASSSLGGRNQPQH
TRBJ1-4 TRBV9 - ASSATGRGNEKLF
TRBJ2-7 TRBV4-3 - ASSQEPAYEQY